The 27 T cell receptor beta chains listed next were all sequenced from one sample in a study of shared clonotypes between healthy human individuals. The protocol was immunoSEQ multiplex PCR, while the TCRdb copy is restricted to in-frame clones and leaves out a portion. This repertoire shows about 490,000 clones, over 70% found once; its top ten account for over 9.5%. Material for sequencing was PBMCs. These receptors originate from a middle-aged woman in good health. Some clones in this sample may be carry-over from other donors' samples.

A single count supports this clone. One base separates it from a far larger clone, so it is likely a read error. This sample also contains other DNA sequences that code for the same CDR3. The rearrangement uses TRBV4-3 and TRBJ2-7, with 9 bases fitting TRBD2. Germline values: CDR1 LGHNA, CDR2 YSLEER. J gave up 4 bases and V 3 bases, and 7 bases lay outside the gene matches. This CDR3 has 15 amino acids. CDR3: CASSHVTSGSYEQYF. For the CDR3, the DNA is TGCGCCAGCAGCCACGTGACTAGCGGCTCATACGAGCAGTACTTC.

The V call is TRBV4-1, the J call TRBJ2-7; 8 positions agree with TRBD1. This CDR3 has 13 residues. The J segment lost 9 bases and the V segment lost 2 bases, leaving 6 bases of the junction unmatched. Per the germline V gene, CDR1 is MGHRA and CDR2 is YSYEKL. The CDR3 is CASSQTGQDGQYF. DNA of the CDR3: TGCGCCAGCAGCCAAACGGGACAGGACGGGCAGTACTTC.

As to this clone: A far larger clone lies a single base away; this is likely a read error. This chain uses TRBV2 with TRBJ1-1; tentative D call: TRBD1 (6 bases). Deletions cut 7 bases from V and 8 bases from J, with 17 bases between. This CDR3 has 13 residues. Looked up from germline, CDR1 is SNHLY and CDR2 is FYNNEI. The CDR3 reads CASKVEDSLEAFF. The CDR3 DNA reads TGTGCCAGCAAGGTCGAGGACAGCCTAGAAGCTTTCTTT.

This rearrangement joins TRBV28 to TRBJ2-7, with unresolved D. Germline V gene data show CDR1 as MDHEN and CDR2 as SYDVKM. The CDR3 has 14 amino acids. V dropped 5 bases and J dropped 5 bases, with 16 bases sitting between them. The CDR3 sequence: CASSLGTWGNEQYF. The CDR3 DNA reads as TGTGCCAGCAGTCTAGGTACATGGGGTAACGAGCAGTACTTC.

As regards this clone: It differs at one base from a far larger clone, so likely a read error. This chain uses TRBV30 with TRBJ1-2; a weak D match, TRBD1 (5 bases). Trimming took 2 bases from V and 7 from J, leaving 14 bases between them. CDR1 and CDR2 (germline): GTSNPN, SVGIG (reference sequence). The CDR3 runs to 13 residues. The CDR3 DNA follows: TGTGCCTGGAGTACGCGGGGGGTAGGTGGCTACACCTTC. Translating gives CAWSTRGVGGYTF.

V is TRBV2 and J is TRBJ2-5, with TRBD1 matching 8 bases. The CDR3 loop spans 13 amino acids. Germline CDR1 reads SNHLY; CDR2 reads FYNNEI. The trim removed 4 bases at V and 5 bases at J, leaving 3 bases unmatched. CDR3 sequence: CASSVRQGETQYF. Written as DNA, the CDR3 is TGTGCCAGCAGTGTACGACAGGGGGAGACCCAGTACTTC.

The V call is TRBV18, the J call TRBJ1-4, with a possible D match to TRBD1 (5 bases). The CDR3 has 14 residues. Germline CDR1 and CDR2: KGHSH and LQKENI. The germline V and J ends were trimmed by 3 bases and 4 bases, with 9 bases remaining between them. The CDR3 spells CASSPEGINEKLFF. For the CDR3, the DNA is TGTGCCAGCTCACCGGAGGGGATTAATGAAAAACTGTTTTTT.

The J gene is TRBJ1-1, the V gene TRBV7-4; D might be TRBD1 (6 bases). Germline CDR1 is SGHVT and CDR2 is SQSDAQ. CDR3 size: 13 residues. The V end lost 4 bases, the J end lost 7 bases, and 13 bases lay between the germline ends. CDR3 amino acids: CASSSLGGGEAFF. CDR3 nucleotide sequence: TGTGCCAGCAGCTCCCTCGGGGGCGGTGAAGCTTTCTTT.

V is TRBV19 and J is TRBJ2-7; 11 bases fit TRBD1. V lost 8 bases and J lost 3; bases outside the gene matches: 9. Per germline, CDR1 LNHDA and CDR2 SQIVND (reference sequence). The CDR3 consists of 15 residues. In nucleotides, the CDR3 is TGTGCCAGTTCCCGGGACAGGGGGTTCCGCTACGAGCAGTACTTC. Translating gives CASSRDRGFRYEQYF.

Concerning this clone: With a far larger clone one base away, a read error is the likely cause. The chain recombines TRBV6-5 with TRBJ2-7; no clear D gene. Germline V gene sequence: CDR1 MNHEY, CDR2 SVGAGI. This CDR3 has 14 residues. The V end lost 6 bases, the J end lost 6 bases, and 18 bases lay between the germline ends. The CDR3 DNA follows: TGTGCCAGCAGGGTATCGACTGCGACCTGCGAGCAGTACTTC. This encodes CASRVSTATCEQYF.

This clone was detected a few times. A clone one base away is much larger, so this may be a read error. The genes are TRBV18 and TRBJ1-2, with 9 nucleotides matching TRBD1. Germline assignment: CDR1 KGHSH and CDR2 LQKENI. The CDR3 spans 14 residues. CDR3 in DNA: TGTGCCAGCTCACTTGGACAGGGGAGGAGTGGCTACGCCTTC. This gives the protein CASSLGQGRSGYAF.

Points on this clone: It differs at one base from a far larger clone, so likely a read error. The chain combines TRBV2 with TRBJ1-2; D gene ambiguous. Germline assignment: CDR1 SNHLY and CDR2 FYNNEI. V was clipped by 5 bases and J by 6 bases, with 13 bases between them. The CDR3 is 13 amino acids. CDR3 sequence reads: CASSPTRTDGYTF. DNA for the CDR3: TGTGCCAGCAGTCCGACTAGGACGGATGGCTACACCTTC. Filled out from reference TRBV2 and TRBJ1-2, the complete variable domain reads EPEVTQTPSHQVTQMGQEVILRCVPISNHLYFYWYRQILGQKVEFLVSFYNNEISEKSEIFDDQFSVERPDGSNFTLKIRSTKLEDSAMYFCASSPTRTDGYTFGSGTRLTVV.

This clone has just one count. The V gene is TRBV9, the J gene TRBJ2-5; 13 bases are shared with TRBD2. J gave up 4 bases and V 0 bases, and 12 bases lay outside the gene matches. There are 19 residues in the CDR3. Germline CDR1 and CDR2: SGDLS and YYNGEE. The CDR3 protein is CASSVDARRTSGRAETQYF. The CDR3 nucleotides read TGTGCCAGCAGCGTAGATGCCCGAAGGACTAGCGGGAGAGCAGAGACCCAGTACTTC.

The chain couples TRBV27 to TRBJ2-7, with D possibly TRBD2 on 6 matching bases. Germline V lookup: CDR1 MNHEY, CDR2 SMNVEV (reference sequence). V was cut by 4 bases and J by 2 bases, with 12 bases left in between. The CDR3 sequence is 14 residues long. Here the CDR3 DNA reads TGTGCCAGCAGTTCCGGCGGGGCCGCCTACGAGCAGTACTTC. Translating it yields CASSSGGAAYEQYF.

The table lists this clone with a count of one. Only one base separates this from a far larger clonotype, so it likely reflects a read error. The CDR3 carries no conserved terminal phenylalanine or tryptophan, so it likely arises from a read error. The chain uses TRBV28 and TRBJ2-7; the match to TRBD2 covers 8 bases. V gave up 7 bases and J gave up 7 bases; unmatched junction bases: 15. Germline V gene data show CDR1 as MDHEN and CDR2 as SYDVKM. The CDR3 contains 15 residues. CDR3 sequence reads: CASTGRASGLKEQYS. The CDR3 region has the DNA TGTGCCAGCACCGGTCGGGCTAGCGGGCTAAAAGAGCAGTACTCC.

For the CDR3, the DNA is TGTGCCAGCAGCTTATGGGCAGGGAGGAACACTGAAGCTTTCTTT. Translating gives CASSLWAGRNTEAFF. The chain has TRBV7-3 and TRBJ1-1; weak D call: TRBD1 (5 bases). With 2 bases removed from V and 1 base from J, the gap between germline ends came to 11 bases. Per the germline V gene, CDR1 is SGHTA and CDR2 is FQGTGA. The CDR3 consists of 15 residues. Complete variable domain (other parts from reference TRBV7-3 and TRBJ1-1): GAGVSQTPSNKVTEKGKYVELRCDPISGHTALYWYRQSLGQGPEFLIYFQGTGAADDSGLPNDRFFAVRPEGSVSTLKIQRTERGDSAVYLCASSLWAGRNTEAFFGQGTRLTVV.

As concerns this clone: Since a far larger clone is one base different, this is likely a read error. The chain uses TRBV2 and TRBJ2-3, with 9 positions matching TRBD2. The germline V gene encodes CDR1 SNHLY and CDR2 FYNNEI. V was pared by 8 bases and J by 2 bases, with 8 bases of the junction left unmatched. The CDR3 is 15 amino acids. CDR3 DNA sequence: TGTGCCAGCTGCGAGCGGGAGGCAACCACAGATACGCAGTATTTT. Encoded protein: CASCEREATTDTQYF.

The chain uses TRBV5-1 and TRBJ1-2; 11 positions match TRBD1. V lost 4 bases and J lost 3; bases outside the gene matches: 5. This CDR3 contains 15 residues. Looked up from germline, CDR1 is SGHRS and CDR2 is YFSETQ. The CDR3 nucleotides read TGCGCCAGCAGCCCCGGGGACAGGGGGTACTATGGCTACACCTTC. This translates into CASSPGDRGYYGYTF.

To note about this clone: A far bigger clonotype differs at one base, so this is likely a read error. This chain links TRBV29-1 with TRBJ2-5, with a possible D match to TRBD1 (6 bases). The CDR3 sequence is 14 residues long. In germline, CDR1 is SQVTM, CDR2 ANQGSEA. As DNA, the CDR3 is TGCGGCGTTGAAGAAGGGACAATCCAAGAGACCCAGTACTTC. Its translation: CGVEEGTIQETQYF.

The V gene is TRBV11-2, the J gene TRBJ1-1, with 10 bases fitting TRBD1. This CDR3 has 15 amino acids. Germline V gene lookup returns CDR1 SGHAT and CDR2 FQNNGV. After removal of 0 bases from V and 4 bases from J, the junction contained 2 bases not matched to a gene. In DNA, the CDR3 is TGTGCCAGCAGCTTAGACAGGACAGGGGGCACTGAAGCTTTCTTT. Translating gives CASSLDRTGGTEAFF. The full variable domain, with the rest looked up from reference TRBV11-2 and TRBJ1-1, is EAGVAQSPRYKIIEKRQSVAFWCNPISGHATLYWYQQILGQGPKLLIQFQNNGVVDDSQLPKDRFSAERLKGVDSTLKIQPAKLEDSAVYLCASSLDRTGGTEAFFGQGTRLTVV.

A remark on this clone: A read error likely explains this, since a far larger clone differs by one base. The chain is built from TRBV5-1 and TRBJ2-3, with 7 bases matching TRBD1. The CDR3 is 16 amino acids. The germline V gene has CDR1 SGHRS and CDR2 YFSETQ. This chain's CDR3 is CAGSLGPGGSTDTQYF. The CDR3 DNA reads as TGCGCCGGCAGCTTGGGACCAGGGGGTAGCACAGATACGCAGTATTTT.

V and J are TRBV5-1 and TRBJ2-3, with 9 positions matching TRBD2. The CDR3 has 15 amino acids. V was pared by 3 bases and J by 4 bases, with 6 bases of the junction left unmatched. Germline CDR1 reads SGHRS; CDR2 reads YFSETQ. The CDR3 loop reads CASSSQAGGSDTQYF. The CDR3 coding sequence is TGCGCCAGCAGCTCTCAAGCGGGAGGCTCAGATACGCAGTATTTT.

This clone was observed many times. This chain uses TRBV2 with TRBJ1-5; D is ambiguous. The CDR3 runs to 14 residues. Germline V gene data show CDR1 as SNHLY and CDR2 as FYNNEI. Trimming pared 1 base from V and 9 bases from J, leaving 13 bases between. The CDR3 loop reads CASSEGQRGRPQHF. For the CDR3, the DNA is TGTGCCAGCAGTGAAGGGCAGAGAGGAAGGCCCCAGCATTTT.

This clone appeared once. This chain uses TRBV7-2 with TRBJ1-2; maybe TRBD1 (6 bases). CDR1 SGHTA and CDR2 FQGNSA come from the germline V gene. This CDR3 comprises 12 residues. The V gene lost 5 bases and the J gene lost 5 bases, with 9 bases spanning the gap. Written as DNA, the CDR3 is TGTGCCAGCAGCGTACAGGGTTATGGCTACACCTTC. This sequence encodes CASSVQGYGYTF. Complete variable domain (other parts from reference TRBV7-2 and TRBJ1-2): GAGVSQSPSNKVTEKGKDVELRCDPISGHTALYWYRQSLGQGLEFLIYFQGNSAPDKSGLPSDRFSAERTGGSVSTLTIQRTQQEDSAVYLCASSVQGYGYTFGSGTRLTVV.

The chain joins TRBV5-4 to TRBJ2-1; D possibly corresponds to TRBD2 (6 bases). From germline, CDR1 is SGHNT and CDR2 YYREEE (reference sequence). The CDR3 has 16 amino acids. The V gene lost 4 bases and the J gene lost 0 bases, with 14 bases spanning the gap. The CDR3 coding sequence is TGTGCCAGCAGCGTCGGGACTCAGAGCTCCTACAATGAGCAGTTCTTC. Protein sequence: CASSVGTQSSYNEQFF. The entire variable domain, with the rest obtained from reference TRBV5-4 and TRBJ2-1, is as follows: ETGVTQSPTHLIKTRGQQVTLRCSSQSGHNTVSWYQQALGQGPQFIFQYYREEENGRGNFPPRFSGLQFPNYSSELNVNALELDDSALYLCASSVGTQSSYNEQFFGPGTRLTVL.

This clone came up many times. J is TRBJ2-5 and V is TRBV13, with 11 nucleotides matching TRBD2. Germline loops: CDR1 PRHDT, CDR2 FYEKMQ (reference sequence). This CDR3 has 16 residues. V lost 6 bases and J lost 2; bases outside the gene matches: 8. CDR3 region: CASRTGTSGPQETQYF. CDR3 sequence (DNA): TGTGCCAGCAGAACCGGGACTAGCGGACCGCAAGAGACCCAGTACTTC.

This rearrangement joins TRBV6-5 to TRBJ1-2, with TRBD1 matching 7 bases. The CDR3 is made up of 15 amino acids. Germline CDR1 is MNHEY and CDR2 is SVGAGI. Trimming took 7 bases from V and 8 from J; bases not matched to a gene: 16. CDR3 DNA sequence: TGTGCCAGCAAGGGTCGGCAGGGGGACATGCAGGGCTACACCTTC. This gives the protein CASKGRQGDMQGYTF.